This T cell receptor beta chain originates from a study of cytomegalovirus exposure and HLA in healthy donors. PCR involved 60 Vbeta and 13 Jbeta primers. Some clones are missing from TCRdb's copy, which holds only in-frame ones; the method was immunoSEQ multiplex PCR. The sample carries about 160,000 clones, roughly 78% recorded once. This CDR3 comprises 15 residues. V was pared by 2 bases and J by 5 bases, with 7 bases of the junction left unmatched. Germline V gene sequence: CDR1 GTSNPN, CDR2 SVGIG (reference sequence). What was sequenced was PBMCs. The chain combines TRBV30 with TRBJ2-1, with 9 positions matching TRBD1. The TCR sequence derives from a man aged 40-49 years in good health and CMV-seropositive. This CDR3 is CAWSRGTGNHNEQFF. For the CDR3, the DNA is TGTGCCTGGAGTCGAGGGACAGGGAATCACAATGAGCAGTTCTTC.